The entry that follows covers one T cell receptor beta chain sequence. This entry is derived from a study of cytomegalovirus exposure and HLA in healthy donors. Sequencing used immunoSEQ multiplex PCR; TCRdb keeps in-frame clones, though not all of them. The data show about 160,000 clones, 88% seen once. The CDR3 runs to 12 residues. The V end lost 1 base, the J end lost 6 bases, and 5 bases lay between the germline ends. Germline CDR1 is SGHKS and CDR2 is YYEKEE (reference sequence). This rearrangement joins TRBV5-5 to TRBJ1-5; no clear D gene. The sequence was obtained from a man aged 18 to 29 in good health and CMV-seronegative. Sequenced material: PBMCs. The CDR3 protein is CASSLIGQPQHF. In DNA form, the CDR3 reads TGTGCCAGCAGCTTGATCGGTCAGCCCCAGCATTTT.